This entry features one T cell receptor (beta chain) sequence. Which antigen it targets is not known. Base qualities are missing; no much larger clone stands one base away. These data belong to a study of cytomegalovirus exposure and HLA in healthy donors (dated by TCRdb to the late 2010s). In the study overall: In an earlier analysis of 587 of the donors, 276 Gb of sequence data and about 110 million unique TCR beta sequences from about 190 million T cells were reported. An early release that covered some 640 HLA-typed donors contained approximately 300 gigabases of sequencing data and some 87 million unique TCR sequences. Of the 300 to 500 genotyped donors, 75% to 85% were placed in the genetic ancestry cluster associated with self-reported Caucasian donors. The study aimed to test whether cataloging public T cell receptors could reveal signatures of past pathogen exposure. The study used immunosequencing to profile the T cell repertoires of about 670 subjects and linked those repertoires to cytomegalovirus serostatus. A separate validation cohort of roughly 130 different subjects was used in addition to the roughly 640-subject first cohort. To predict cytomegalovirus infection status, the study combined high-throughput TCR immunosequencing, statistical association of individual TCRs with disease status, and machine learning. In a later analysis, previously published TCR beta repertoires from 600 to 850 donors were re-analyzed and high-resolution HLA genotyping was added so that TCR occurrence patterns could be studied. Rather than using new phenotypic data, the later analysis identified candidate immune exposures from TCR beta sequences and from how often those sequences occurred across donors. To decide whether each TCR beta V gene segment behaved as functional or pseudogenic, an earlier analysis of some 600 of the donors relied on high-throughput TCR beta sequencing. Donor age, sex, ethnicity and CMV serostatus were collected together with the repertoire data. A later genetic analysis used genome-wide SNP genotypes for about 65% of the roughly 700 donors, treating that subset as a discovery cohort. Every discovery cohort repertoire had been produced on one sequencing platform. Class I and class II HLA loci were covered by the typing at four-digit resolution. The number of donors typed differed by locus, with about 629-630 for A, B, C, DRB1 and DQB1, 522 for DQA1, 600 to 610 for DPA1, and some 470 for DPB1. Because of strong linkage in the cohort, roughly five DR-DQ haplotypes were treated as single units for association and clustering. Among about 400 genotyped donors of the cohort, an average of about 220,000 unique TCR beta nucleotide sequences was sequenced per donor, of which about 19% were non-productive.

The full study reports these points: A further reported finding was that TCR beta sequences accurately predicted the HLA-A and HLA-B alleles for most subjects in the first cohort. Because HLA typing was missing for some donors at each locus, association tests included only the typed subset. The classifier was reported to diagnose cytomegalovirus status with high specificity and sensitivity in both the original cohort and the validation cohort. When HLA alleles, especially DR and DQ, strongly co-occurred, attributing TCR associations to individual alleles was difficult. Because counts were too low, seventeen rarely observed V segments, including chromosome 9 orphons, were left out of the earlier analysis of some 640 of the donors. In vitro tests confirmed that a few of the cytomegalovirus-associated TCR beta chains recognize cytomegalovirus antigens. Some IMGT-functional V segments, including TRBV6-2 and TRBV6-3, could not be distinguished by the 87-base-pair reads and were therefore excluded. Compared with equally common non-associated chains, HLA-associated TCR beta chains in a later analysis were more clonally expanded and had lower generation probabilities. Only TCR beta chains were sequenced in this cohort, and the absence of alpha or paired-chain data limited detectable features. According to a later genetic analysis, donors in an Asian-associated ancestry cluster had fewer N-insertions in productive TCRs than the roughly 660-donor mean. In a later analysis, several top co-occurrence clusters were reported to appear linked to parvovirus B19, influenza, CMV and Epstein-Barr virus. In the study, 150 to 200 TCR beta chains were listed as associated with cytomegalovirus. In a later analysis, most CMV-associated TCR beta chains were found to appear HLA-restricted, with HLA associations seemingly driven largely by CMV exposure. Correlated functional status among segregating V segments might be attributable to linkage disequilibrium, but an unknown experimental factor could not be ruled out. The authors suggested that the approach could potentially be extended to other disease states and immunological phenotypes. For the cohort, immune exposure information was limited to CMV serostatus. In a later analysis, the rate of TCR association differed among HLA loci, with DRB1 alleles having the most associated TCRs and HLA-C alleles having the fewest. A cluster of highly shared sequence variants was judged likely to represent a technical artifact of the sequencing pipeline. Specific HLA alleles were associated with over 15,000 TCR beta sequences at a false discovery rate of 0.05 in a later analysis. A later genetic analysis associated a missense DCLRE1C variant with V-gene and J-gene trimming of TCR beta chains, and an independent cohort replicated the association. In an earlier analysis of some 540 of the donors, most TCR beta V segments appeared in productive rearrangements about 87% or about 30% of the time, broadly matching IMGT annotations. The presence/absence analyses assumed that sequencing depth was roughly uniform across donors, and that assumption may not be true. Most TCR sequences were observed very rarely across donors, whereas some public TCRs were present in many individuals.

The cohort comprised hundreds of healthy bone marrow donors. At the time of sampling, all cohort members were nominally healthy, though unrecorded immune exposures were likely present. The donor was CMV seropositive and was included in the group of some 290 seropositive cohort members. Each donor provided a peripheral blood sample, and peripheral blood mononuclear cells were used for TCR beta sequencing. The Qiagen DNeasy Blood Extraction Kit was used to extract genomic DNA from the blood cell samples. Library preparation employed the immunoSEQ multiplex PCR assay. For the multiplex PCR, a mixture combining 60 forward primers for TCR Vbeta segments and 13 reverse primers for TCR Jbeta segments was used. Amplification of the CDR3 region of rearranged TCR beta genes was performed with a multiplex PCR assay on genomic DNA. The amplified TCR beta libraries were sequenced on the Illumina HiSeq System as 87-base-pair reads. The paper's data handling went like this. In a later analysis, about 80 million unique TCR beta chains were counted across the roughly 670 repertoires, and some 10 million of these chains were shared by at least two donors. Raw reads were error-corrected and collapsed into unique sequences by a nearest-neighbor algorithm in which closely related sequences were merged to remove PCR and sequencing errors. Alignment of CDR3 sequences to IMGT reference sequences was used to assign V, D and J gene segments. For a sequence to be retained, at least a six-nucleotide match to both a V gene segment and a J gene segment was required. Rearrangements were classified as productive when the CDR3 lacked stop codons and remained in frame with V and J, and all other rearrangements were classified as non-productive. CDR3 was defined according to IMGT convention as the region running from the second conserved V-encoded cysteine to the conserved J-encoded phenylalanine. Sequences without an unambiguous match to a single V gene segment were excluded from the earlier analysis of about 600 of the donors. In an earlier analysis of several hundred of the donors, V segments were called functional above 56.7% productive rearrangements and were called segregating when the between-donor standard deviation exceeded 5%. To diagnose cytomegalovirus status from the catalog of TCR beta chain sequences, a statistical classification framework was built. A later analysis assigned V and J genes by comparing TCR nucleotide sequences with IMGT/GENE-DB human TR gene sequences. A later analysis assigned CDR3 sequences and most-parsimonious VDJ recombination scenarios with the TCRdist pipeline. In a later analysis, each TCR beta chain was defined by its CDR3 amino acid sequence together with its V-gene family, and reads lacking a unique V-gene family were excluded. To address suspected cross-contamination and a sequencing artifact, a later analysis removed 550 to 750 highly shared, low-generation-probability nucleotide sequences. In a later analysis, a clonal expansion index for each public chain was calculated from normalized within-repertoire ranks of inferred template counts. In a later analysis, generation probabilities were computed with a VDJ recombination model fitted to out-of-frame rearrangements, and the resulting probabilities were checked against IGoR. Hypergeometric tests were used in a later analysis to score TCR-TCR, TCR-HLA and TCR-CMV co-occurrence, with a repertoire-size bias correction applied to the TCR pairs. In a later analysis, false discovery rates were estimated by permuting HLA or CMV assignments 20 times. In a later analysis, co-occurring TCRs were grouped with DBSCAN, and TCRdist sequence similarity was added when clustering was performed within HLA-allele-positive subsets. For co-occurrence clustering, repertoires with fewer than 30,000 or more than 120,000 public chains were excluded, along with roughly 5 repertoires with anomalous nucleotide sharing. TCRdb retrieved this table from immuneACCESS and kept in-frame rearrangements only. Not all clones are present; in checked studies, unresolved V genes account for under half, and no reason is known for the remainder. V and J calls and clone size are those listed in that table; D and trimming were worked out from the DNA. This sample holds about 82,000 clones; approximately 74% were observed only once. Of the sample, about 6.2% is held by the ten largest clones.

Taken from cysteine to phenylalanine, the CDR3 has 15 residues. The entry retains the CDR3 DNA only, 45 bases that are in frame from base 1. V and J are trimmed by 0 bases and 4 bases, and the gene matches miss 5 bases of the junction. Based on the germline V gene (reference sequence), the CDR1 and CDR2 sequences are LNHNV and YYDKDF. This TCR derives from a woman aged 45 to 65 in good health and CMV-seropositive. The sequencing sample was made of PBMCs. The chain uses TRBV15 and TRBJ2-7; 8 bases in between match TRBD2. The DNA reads TGTGCCACCAGCAGAGATCTCAGCGGGAGTTACGAGCAGTACTTC. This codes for CATSRDLSGSYEQYF. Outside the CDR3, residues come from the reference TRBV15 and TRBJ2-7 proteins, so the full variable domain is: DAMVIQNPRYQVTQFGKPVTLSCSQTLNHNVMYWYQQKSSQAPKLLFHYYDKDFNNEADTPDNFQSRRPNTSFCFLDIRSPGLGDTAMYLCATSRDLSGSYEQYFGPGTRLTVT.